These 21 T cell receptor beta chains originate from one sample sequenced in a study of T cells in Graves' hyperthyroidism and ophthalmopathy. RNA transcripts provided the source from which TCR beta CDR3 regions were amplified. First-round RT-PCR of the TCR CDR3 relied on the HTBI primer set. TCRdb fed the multiplex PCR reads into MiXCR, producing one record per CDR3 protein. The repertoire has about 640,000 distinct CDR3 sequences, about a fifth of them found once; the top ten carry 34%. What was sequenced was blood. The receptors were gathered from a man aged 25-40 years with Graves' ophthalmopathy.

This chain uses TRBV27 with TRBJ2-1; no definite D call. Germline CDR1 reads MNHEY; CDR2 reads SMNVEV (reference sequence). Trimming took 6 bases from V and 9 from J, leaving 12 bases between them. CDR3 length: 12 amino acids. CDR3 loop: CASSPDPGEQFF. CDR3 nucleotides: TGTGCCAGCAGCCCAGACCCGGGTGAGCAGTTCTTC.

The V and J genes are TRBV20-1 and TRBJ1-4; 11 nucleotides align to TRBD1. This CDR3 contains 15 residues. V trimming: 6 bases; J trimming: 7 bases; junction bases outside the gene matches: 10. Germline V gives CDR1 DFQATT, CDR2 SNEGSKA (reference sequence). The CDR3 loop reads CSARRTGGLFEKLFF. The CDR3 nucleotides are TGCAGTGCACGACGGACAGGGGGCTTATTTGAAAAACTGTTTTTT.

V usage is TRBV27 and J usage is TRBJ2-1, with 8 bases lining up with TRBD2. This CDR3 spans 17 amino acids. Trimming cost V 3 bases and J 8 bases; bases outside gene matches: 15. Looked up from germline, CDR1 is MNHEY and CDR2 is SMNVEV (reference sequence). The CDR3 DNA follows: TGTGCCAGCAGTTTGTTGGCGGGAGGATTTCTGGCGCATGAGCAGTTCTTC. The encoded protein is CASSLLAGGFLAHEQFF.

This clonotype was seen a few times. This chain connects TRBV19 to TRBJ2-1; D is tentatively TRBD1 or TRBD2 (5 bases each). The CDR3 sequence is 16 residues long. Between the trimmed V and J ends, which lost 9 bases and 2 bases, there was a span of 20 bases. Germline assignment: CDR1 LNHDA and CDR2 SQIVND (reference sequence). The CDR3 nucleotides read TGTGCCAGCAACGTAGGGGCAGCGGCCACCTACAATGAGCAGTTCTTC. Protein: CASNVGAAATYNEQFF.

This clonotype was counted at least ten times. The gene calls are TRBV11-2 and TRBJ2-3; weak D call: TRBD2 (6 bases). CDR3 length equals 15 residues. Germline V lookup: CDR1 SGHAT, CDR2 FQNNGV. Trimming removed 3 bases from V and 4 bases from J, with 14 bases in between. The CDR3 DNA sequence: TGTGCCAGCAGCTTCGGCGGGAACTTGGCAGATACGCAGTATTTT. This sequence encodes CASSFGGNLADTQYF.

This clonotype was observed a handful of times. V gene TRBV6-1 combines with J gene TRBJ2-7; 10 bases align to TRBD2. Per the germline V gene, CDR1 is MNHNS and CDR2 is SASEGT. With 7 bases clipped from V and 3 bases from J, the junction kept 6 bases outside the gene matches. The CDR3 extends over 14 amino acids. As DNA, the CDR3 is TGTGCCAGCACCAAAGCTAGCGGGAGCTACGAGCAGTACTTC. Protein sequence: CASTKASGSYEQYF.

This clonotype was picked up a small number of times. The chain couples TRBV6-1 to TRBJ2-7; D may correspond to TRBD1 or TRBD2 (6 bases each). Trimming stripped 7 bases from V and 7 bases from J, with 11 bases between. Germline V gene lookup returns CDR1 MNHNS and CDR2 SASEGT. CDR3 length: 11 residues. The CDR3 bases are TGTGCCAGCATTCGCGGGACAGAGCAGTACTTC. As protein: CASIRGTEQYF.

The chain couples TRBV5-6 to TRBJ2-1, with unresolved D. Germline CDR1 reads SGHDT; CDR2 reads YYEEEE. This CDR3 region has 14 residues. Trimming took 7 bases from V and 6 from J, leaving 17 bases between them. The CDR3 DNA reads as TGTGCCAGCTCACGGTCCTTAAATGTCAATGAGCAGTTCTTC. It translates to CASSRSLNVNEQFF.

This clonotype was seen a handful of times. CDR3: CASSPHRTGFGGELFF. CDR3 DNA sequence: TGTGCCAGCAGCCCGCATCGGACAGGGTTCGGCGGGGAGCTGTTTTTT. The rearrangement uses TRBV7-9 and TRBJ2-2, with TRBD1 matching over 8 bases. The CDR3 contains 16 residues. Germline loops: CDR1 SEHNR, CDR2 FQNEAQ (reference sequence). The J segment lost 7 bases and the V segment lost 5 bases, leaving 12 bases of the junction unmatched.

The V call is TRBV9, the J call TRBJ2-2, with 9 bases identical to TRBD1. In germline, CDR1 is SGDLS, CDR2 YYNGEE. With V trimmed by 0 bases and J by 3 bases, 6 bases remained unmatched. This CDR3 comprises 17 residues. The CDR3 reads CASSVVWTGADTGELFF. For the CDR3, the DNA is TGTGCCAGCAGCGTAGTTTGGACAGGGGCCGACACCGGGGAGCTGTTTTTT.

This clonotype has at least ten counts. The chain joins TRBV20-1 to TRBJ2-3; the match to TRBD1 covers 7 bases. The junction had 9 bases not matched to a gene; V was cut back by 5 bases and J by 4 bases. The CDR3 has 14 residues. Germline assignment: CDR1 DFQATT and CDR2 SNEGSKA (reference sequence). The CDR3 nucleotides are TGCAGTGCTCGTCGACAGGGTCAATCAGATACGCAGTATTTT. Protein product: CSARRQGQSDTQYF.

The chain is built from TRBV9 and TRBJ2-6; 8 bases are shared with TRBD1. V gave up 1 base and J gave up 1 base; unmatched junction bases: 7. Germline V gives CDR1 SGDLS, CDR2 YYNGEE. The CDR3 consists of 18 residues. The CDR3 loop is CASSVRTGTRSGANVLTF. The CDR3 bases are TGTGCCAGCAGCGTACGGACAGGGACACGATCTGGGGCCAACGTCCTGACTTTC.

This clonotype was counted at least ten times. This rearrangement joins TRBV28 to TRBJ2-5; D may be TRBD1 or TRBD2 (6 bases each). This CDR3 spans 15 amino acids. The V end lost 6 bases, the J end lost 5 bases, and 19 bases lay between the germline ends. Germline CDR1 MDHEN, CDR2 SYDVKM. CDR3 DNA: TGTGCCAGCAGGGGGGGCGCGGTAGTGAGCGAGACCCAGTACTTC. Translating it yields CASRGGAVVSETQYF.

This clonotype has a handful of counts. This rearrangement joins TRBV20-1 to TRBJ2-7; TRBD2 matches 7 bases. Germline values: CDR1 DFQATT, CDR2 SNEGSKA (reference sequence). This CDR3 is built from 14 residues. V shed 4 bases, J shed 6 bases, and the junction held 12 bases outside the gene matches. This CDR3 reads CSAIDGRSGVEQYF. As DNA, the CDR3 is TGCAGTGCTATTGACGGGAGGTCCGGGGTCGAGCAGTACTTC.

This clonotype appeared many times. The chain uses TRBV30 and TRBJ2-2; 10 positions agree with TRBD1. Germline V gives CDR1 GTSNPN, CDR2 SVGIG (reference sequence). This CDR3 spans 15 amino acids. Unmatched junction bases numbered 3, after V lost 2 bases and J lost 3 bases. CDR3 amino acids: CAWSPGTGDTGELFF. The CDR3 DNA is TGTGCCTGGAGTCCTGGGACAGGGGACACCGGGGAGCTGTTTTTT.

The V call is TRBV12-3 or TRBV12-4, the J call TRBJ1-5, with D possibly matching TRBD1 (6 bases). This CDR3 spans 11 amino acids. The V end was cut by 5 bases, the J end by 16 bases, with 15 bases between. In nucleotides, the CDR3 is TGTGCCAGCAGTCGGGGGGACAAGGACCATTTT. Its protein product is CASSRGDKDHF.

In regard to this clonotype: A junction boundary mismatches the germline segment, possibly from a read error. The chain employs TRBV20-1 and TRBJ1-1; D gene uncertain. The CDR3 is made up of 12 amino acids. Germline-derived CDR1 and CDR2 are DFQATT and SNEGSKA (reference sequence). This chain's CDR3 is CSARVPGTEASF. The CDR3 bases are TGCAGTGCTAGAGTCCCAGGCACTGAAGCTTCCTTT.

The chain is built from TRBV10-3 and TRBJ2-1; 8 bases line up with TRBD1. This CDR3 has 14 amino acids. V lost 5 bases, J lost 5 bases, and 5 bases stayed unmatched. CDR1 is ENHRY, CDR2 SYGVKD, per germline. CDR3 nucleotide sequence: TGTGCCATCAGTTGGACAGGGAATGACAATGAGCAGTTCTTC. Protein sequence: CAISWTGNDNEQFF.

The gene calls are TRBV6-1 and TRBJ2-5; 8 nucleotides align to TRBD2. Germline loops: CDR1 MNHNS, CDR2 SASEGT. Trimming at V came to 4 bases and at J to 6 bases, leaving 10 bases not matched to a gene. The length of the CDR3 is 15 residues. The CDR3 bases are TGTGCCAGCAGTGCTTCTACGGGAGGGCGCCAGACCCAGTACTTC. Its translation is CASSASTGGRQTQYF.

The table lists this clonotype with many counts. The V gene is TRBV2, the J gene TRBJ1-2; D is uncertain. The CDR3 runs to 14 residues. V was shortened by 1 base and J by 3 bases, with 9 bases between the two germline ends. CDR1 SNHLY and CDR2 FYNNEI come from the germline V gene. The DNA of the CDR3 is TGTGCCAGCAGTGAAGGACCTAGGGACTATGGCTACACCTTC. Translated: CASSEGPRDYGYTF.

The genes are TRBV5-5 and TRBJ2-7, with TRBD2 matching 7 bases. Germline V gene data show CDR1 as SGHKS and CDR2 as YYEKEE (reference sequence). With V trimmed by 1 base and J by 7 bases, 11 bases remained unmatched. The CDR3 has 15 amino acids. The CDR3 bases are TGTGCCAGCAGCTTGCATAGCGGGTACGGTGGGGAGCAGTACTTC. Its protein is CASSLHSGYGGEQYF. Filled out from reference TRBV5-5 and TRBJ2-7, the complete variable domain reads DAGVTQSPTHLIKTRGQQVTLRCSPISGHKSVSWYQQVLGQGPQFIFQYYEKEERGRGNFPDRFSARQFPNYSSELNVNALLLGDSALYLCASSLHSGYGGEQYFGPGTRLTVT.